The 28 T cell receptor beta chains listed next were all sequenced from one sample in a study of CD8 T cells in ankylosing spondylitis. TCRdb redid the calling of the 5' RACE reads with MiXCR, one entry per CDR3 protein. The table records roughly 140,000 distinct CDR3 sequences, around 42% of them present only once. The sequencing input was synovial fluid, either unsorted or a sorted T cell fraction (not recorded which). The receptor set was obtained from a male donor with ankylosing spondylitis.

V gene TRBV10-3 combines with J gene TRBJ2-5; tentatively, D is TRBD1 (6 bases). V lost 3 bases and J lost 1, with 9 bases in between. The length of the CDR3 is 14 residues. Per the germline V gene, CDR1 is ENHRY and CDR2 is SYGVKD. CDR3 loop: CAISDRGTQETQYF. The DNA of the CDR3 is TGTGCCATCAGTGACAGGGGCACCCAAGAGACCCAGTACTTC.

The V and J genes are TRBV7-3 and TRBJ2-4; TRBD1 might be the D (6 bases). V dropped 5 bases and J dropped 6 bases, with 8 bases sitting between them. The CDR3 consists of 12 residues. Germline CDR1 and CDR2: SGHTA and FQGTGA. CDR3 sequence (DNA): TGTGCCAGCAGCCTCAGGGGAAACATTCAGTACTTC. It yields the protein CASSLRGNIQYF.

This chain uses TRBV4-3 with TRBJ2-7; D might be TRBD1 (5 bases). The germline V and J ends were trimmed by 1 base and 3 bases, with 10 bases remaining between them. The CDR3 loop spans 14 amino acids. Germline-derived CDR1 and CDR2 are LGHNA and YSLEER. The CDR3 region is CASSQGPGFYEQYF. CDR3 nucleotide sequence: TGCGCCAGCAGCCAAGGTCCAGGGTTCTACGAGCAGTACTTC.

The V and J genes are TRBV7-9 and TRBJ1-2, with a tentative D call TRBD1 (5 bases). This CDR3 is built from 15 residues. Germline V gene sequence: CDR1 SEHNR, CDR2 FQNEAQ (reference sequence). The V end was cut by 5 bases, the J end by 4 bases, with 17 bases between. The CDR3 region is CASSPEQVPIYGYTF. As DNA, the CDR3 is TGTGCCAGCAGCCCGGAACAGGTTCCGATCTATGGCTACACCTTC.

There are a few counts of this clonotype. The gene calls are TRBV4-1 and TRBJ2-2, with TRBD2 identical over 10 bases. The length of the CDR3 is 16 residues. Losses at the gene ends were 4 bases for V and 6 bases for J; bases not matched to a gene: 8. The germline gives CDR1 MGHRA, CDR2 YSYEKL. The CDR3 DNA follows: TGCGCCAGCAGCCTCAGCGGGGGGGCCTTCGCCGGGGAGCTGTTTTTT. This sequence encodes CASSLSGGAFAGELFF.

The CDR3 region has the DNA TGCAGTGCTAGAGATCCCGGGGGAGAGTATCAGCCCCAGCATTTT. Its translation is CSARDPGGEYQPQHF. V and J are TRBV20-1 and TRBJ1-5; the D gene is possibly TRBD1 (5 bases). The germline CDR1 and CDR2 sequences are DFQATT and SNEGSKA (reference sequence). There are 15 residues in the CDR3. V was pared by 0 bases and J by 5 bases, with 14 bases between.

This clonotype turned up a few times. The chain recombines TRBV5-1 with TRBJ2-7; the D is unclear. The CDR3 is 15 amino acids. Trimming shortened V by 0 bases and J by 2 bases, and 12 bases separated the two germline ends. Per the germline V gene, CDR1 is SGHRS and CDR2 is YFSETQ. DNA for the CDR3: TGCGCCAGCAGCTTGGATTGGATTCGGGCCTACGAGCAGTACTTC. Translated, it gives CASSLDWIRAYEQYF.

A few counts support this clonotype. The chain is built from TRBV10-3 and TRBJ1-1, with 9 bases identical to TRBD1. CDR1 ENHRY and CDR2 SYGVKD come from the germline V gene. The ends lost 4 bases at V and 5 bases at J; junction bases unmatched: 5. The CDR3 extends over 14 amino acids. The CDR3 DNA reads as TGTGCCATCAGTGTGGACAGGGGAGAGACTGAAGCTTTCTTT. It yields the protein CAISVDRGETEAFF.

The chain is built from TRBV18 and TRBJ2-7; a possible D gene is TRBD2 (6 bases). V was trimmed by 5 bases and J by 1 base, leaving 12 bases between them. Per the germline V gene, CDR1 is KGHSH and CDR2 is LQKENI. CDR3 length equals 14 residues. The CDR3 DNA sequence: TGTGCCAGCTCATTTTTAGCGGCGTCCTACGAGCAGTACTTC. Protein product: CASSFLAASYEQYF. The whole variable domain, filled in from reference TRBV18 and TRBJ2-7, reads NAGVMQNPRHLVRRRGQEARLRCSPMKGHSHVYWYRQLPEEGLKFMVYLQKENIIDESGMPKERFSAEFPKEGPSILRIQQVVRGDSAAYFCASSFLAASYEQYFGPGTRLTVT.

Many counts were recorded for this clonotype. CDR3 in DNA: TGTGCCAGCAGCCCCCGGGGCCAAGAAGCCGGGGAGCTGTTTTTT. Protein product: CASSPRGQEAGELFF. The J gene is TRBJ2-2, the V gene TRBV4-2, with D possibly being TRBD1 or TRBD2 (5 bases each). The CDR3 has 15 residues. Germline CDR1 is LGHNA and CDR2 is YNFKEQ. V dropped 4 bases and J dropped 6 bases, with 15 bases sitting between them.

The chain employs TRBV15 and TRBJ2-7; 8 bases map to TRBD2. The CDR3 is made up of 13 amino acids. V lost 6 bases, J lost 5 bases, and 6 bases stayed unmatched. Germline CDR1 LNHNV, CDR2 YYDKDF (reference sequence). The CDR3 DNA reads TGTGCCACCAGTCAGAGCGGGAGCCACGAGCAGTACTTC. Protein: CATSQSGSHEQYF.

The chain is built from TRBV11-2 and TRBJ2-5; D gene ambiguous. The germline gives CDR1 SGHAT, CDR2 FQNNGV. The V end lost 5 bases, the J end lost 2 bases, and 24 bases lay between the germline ends. CDR3 size: 18 residues. CDR3 sequence reads: CASSAPLRVPRHQETQYF. CDR3 nucleotide sequence: TGTGCCAGCAGCGCTCCCCTTAGGGTCCCAAGGCATCAAGAGACCCAGTACTTC.

Worth noting for this clonotype: A much larger clone differs from this one at a single base, so this may be a read error. The chain is built from TRBV20-1 and TRBJ2-5, with D tentatively TRBD1 (6 bases). The CDR3 is 14 amino acids. The V gene's germline CDR1 is DFQATT and CDR2 SNEGSKA (reference sequence). The CDR3 DNA sequence: TGCAGGGCTAGACAATCTTGGGACGCAGGGGCCCAGTACTTC. This codes for CRARQSWDAGAQYF.

The chain couples TRBV12-3 or TRBV12-4 to TRBJ2-5, with D perhaps TRBD1 (6 bases). This CDR3 contains 16 residues. V was shortened by 4 bases and J by 5 bases, with 20 bases between the two germline ends. For the CDR3, the DNA is TGTGCCAGCAGTTCATTTACCGGGACACGGTCGGAGACCCAGTACTTC. Protein: CASSSFTGTRSETQYF.

Only a few counts were recorded for this clonotype. The rearrangement joins TRBV3-1 to TRBJ2-1, with D uncertain. The CDR3 is made up of 12 amino acids. The germline gives CDR1 LGHDT, CDR2 YNNKEL (reference sequence). V lost 3 bases, J lost 9 bases, and 9 bases lay in between. The CDR3 loop is CASSQRLGEQFF. The CDR3 region has the DNA TGTGCCAGCAGCCAGCGACTGGGTGAGCAGTTCTTC.

This clonotype occurred many times. V gene TRBV20-1 combines with J gene TRBJ1-1, with D maybe TRBD1 (5 bases). Germline lookup yields CDR1 DFQATT and CDR2 SNEGSKA (reference sequence). V was clipped by 5 bases and J by 0 bases, with 16 bases between them. The CDR3 consists of 15 residues. The CDR3 loop is CSALGGSPMNTEAFF. Written as DNA, the CDR3 is TGCAGTGCTCTGGGGGGAAGCCCAATGAACACTGAAGCTTTCTTT.

V usage is TRBV5-1 and J usage is TRBJ1-2; D is possibly TRBD1 (6 bases). The CDR3 length is 16 residues. Germline lookup yields CDR1 SGHRS and CDR2 YFSETQ. V gave up 2 bases and J gave up 4 bases, with 18 bases separating them. The CDR3 DNA sequence: TGCGCCAGCAGCTTAGCCAGGGGTCGAAACCTCTATGGCTACACCTTC. Amino acid sequence: CASSLARGRNLYGYTF.

CDR3 in DNA: TGCGCCAGCAGCAGACTCCCGGATGGGAATCAGCCCCAGCATTTT. Protein product: CASSRLPDGNQPQHF. This rearrangement joins TRBV4-1 to TRBJ1-5; D is unclear. The V and J ends lost 5 bases and 4 bases respectively, with 15 bases between them. The CDR3 is 15 residues long. The germline gives CDR1 MGHRA, CDR2 YSYEKL.

This clonotype was recorded a few times. This chain links TRBV11-2 with TRBJ2-2; D could derive from TRBD1 or TRBD2 (6 bases each). The ends were cut back, 1 base at V and 7 bases at J, with 16 bases in the middle. Per germline, CDR1 SGHAT and CDR2 FQNNGV. The CDR3 runs 16 residues. CDR3 in amino acids: CASSLGTGAAGGELFF. DNA of the CDR3: TGTGCCAGCAGCTTAGGTACGGGGGCCGCAGGCGGGGAGCTGTTTTTT. Supplemented by reference TRBV11-2 and TRBJ2-2, the full variable domain reads EAGVAQSPRYKIIEKRQSVAFWCNPISGHATLYWYQQILGQGPKLLIQFQNNGVVDDSQLPKDRFSAERLKGVDSTLKIQPAKLEDSAVYLCASSLGTGAAGGELFFGEGSRLTVL.

In its sample, this clonotype was seen a few times. The chain combines TRBV28 with TRBJ2-1, with 7 positions matching TRBD1. Germline V gives CDR1 MDHEN, CDR2 SYDVKM. The CDR3 length is 14 residues. Losses at the gene ends were 7 bases for V and 4 bases for J; bases not matched to a gene: 7. The CDR3 nucleotides are TGTGCCAGCAAGGAAAGGGGGCTTTACAATGAGCAGTTCTTC. This sequence encodes CASKERGLYNEQFF.

This clonotype was observed a handful of times. This rearrangement joins TRBV5-1 to TRBJ2-2; D could derive from TRBD1 or TRBD2 (5 bases each). Per the germline V gene, CDR1 is SGHRS and CDR2 is YFSETQ. The V end lost 2 bases, the J end lost 6 bases, and 8 bases lay between the germline ends. The CDR3 totals 13 residues. CDR3 DNA: TGCGCCAGCAGCTTCTCGGGACCCGGGGAGCTGTTTTTT. Translated: CASSFSGPGELFF.

This clonotype was counted at least ten times. The J gene is TRBJ2-2, the V gene TRBV12-3 or TRBV12-4; tentative D call: TRBD2 (5 bases). The CDR3 has 16 residues. Deletions cut 3 bases from V and 2 bases from J, with 13 bases between. CDR3 nucleotides: TGTGCCAGCAGTTTGTGGAGACTACCAAACACCGGGGAGCTGTTTTTT. It is translated as CASSLWRLPNTGELFF.

V usage is TRBV9 and J usage is TRBJ2-1; no firm D call. V was pared by 3 bases and J by 0 bases, with 7 bases between. This CDR3 is built from 14 residues. Per germline, CDR1 SGDLS and CDR2 YYNGEE. The CDR3 protein is CASSAWSSYNEQFF. DNA of the CDR3: TGTGCCAGCAGCGCGTGGAGCTCCTACAATGAGCAGTTCTTC.

This clonotype was seen only a few times. The V gene is TRBV6-2 or TRBV6-3, the J gene TRBJ2-7; possibly TRBD2 for D (6 bases). V lost 2 bases to trimming and J lost 0 bases, with 8 bases between them. CDR3 length equals 14 residues. From germline, CDR1 is MNHEY and CDR2 SVGEGT. The CDR3 reads CASSYRESSYEQYF. CDR3 in DNA: TGTGCCAGCAGTTACCGGGAGAGCTCCTACGAGCAGTACTTC.

The chain combines TRBV27 with TRBJ2-1, with a tentative D call TRBD1 (6 bases). CDR1 MNHEY and CDR2 SMNVEV come from the germline V gene (reference sequence). The CDR3 sequence is 19 residues long. V shed 5 bases and J shed 5 bases, with 28 bases lying between them. Here the CDR3 DNA reads TGTGCCAGCAGTCCCAGGGGTTTAGGGGTAACAAGGGGCCACAATGAGCAGTTCTTC. Its protein product is CASSPRGLGVTRGHNEQFF.

The V gene is TRBV27, the J gene TRBJ2-4, with 9 bases identical to TRBD2. Germline V gene lookup returns CDR1 MNHEY and CDR2 SMNVEV (reference sequence). V lost 7 bases, J lost 9 bases, and 13 bases stayed unmatched. The CDR3 is 15 residues long. The chain's CDR3 is CASTSETSGVGIQYF. CDR3 nucleotides: TGTGCCAGCACTTCCGAGACTAGCGGTGTAGGCATTCAGTACTTC.

The chain recombines TRBV14 with TRBJ2-1, with D perhaps assigned TRBD1 or TRBD2 (5 bases each). With 2 bases removed from V and 4 bases from J, the gap between germline ends came to 30 bases. Germline CDR1 is SGHDN and CDR2 is FVKESK. CDR3 length: 21 amino acids. CDR3 residues: CASSQLVGVSRTLVAYNEQFF. CDR3 coding DNA: TGTGCCAGCAGCCAACTTGTAGGGGTATCGAGGACTCTCGTGGCGTACAATGAGCAGTTCTTC.

V usage is TRBV7-6 and J usage is TRBJ2-2; TRBD2 aligns across 10 bases. Per germline, CDR1 SGHVS and CDR2 FNYEAQ. The CDR3 has 15 amino acids. V lost 6 bases, J lost 5 bases, and 6 bases stayed unmatched. The CDR3 sequence: CASSSLAGGTGELFF. The CDR3 DNA reads TGTGCCAGCAGTTCGTTAGCGGGGGGAACCGGGGAGCTGTTTTTT. The whole variable domain, filled in from reference TRBV7-6 and TRBJ2-2, reads GAGVSQSPRYKVTKRGQDVALRCDPISGHVSLYWYRQALGQGPEFLTYFNYEAQQDKSGLPNDRFSAERPEGSISTLTIQRTEQRDSAMYRCASSSLAGGTGELFFGEGSRLTVL.